The rows below give T cell receptor beta chains drawn from one sample of a study of technical replicates of blood from several donors. Here immunoSEQ multiplex PCR was the method, and the copy in TCRdb shows in-frame clones only, minus some. The sample includes 85,000 or so clones, around 94% of them seen just once. Sequencing was done on a sample of T cells isolated from PBMCs. All receptors come from a human donor in good health. Both conserved end residues are part of each CDR3. The D gene is left open where the match is weak. The listing skips clone size in some rows; elsewhere it reads once, few, many or a size class.

j_call: TRBJ2-7
v_call: TRBV27
d_call: -
clone_size: -
cdr3_nt: TGTGCCAGCAGTCCTGAGAGCTCCTACGAGCAGTACTTC
cdr3_aa: CASSPESSYEQYF

j_call: TRBJ1-2
v_call: TRBV6-6
d_call: -
clone_size: -
cdr3_nt: TGTGCCAGCAGAAACGGGGGGGGGACCTATGGCTACACCTTC
cdr3_aa: CASRNGGGTYGYTF

j_call: TRBJ2-1
v_call: TRBV7-9
d_call: -
clone_size: -
cdr3_nt: TGTGCCAGCAGCCGGGGGGCGAGTGAGCAGTTCTTC
cdr3_aa: CASSRGASEQFF

j_call: TRBJ2-7
v_call: TRBV4-2
d_call: -
clone_size: -
cdr3_nt: TGTGCCAGCAGCCAAGATCAGGGATCCTACGAGCAGTACTTC
cdr3_aa: CASSQDQGSYEQYF

j_call: TRBJ2-1
v_call: TRBV7-2
d_call: -
clone_size: -
cdr3_nt: TGTGCCAGCAGCCCCTATTATGAGCAGTTCTTC
cdr3_aa: CASSPYYEQFF

j_call: TRBJ1-1
v_call: TRBV5-1
d_call: -
clone_size: -
cdr3_nt: TGCGCCAGCAGCCTCGACAGTTCCCTGAACACTGAAGCTTTCTTT
cdr3_aa: CASSLDSSLNTEAFF

j_call: TRBJ1-2
v_call: TRBV28
d_call: TRBD1
clone_size: -
cdr3_nt: TGTGCCAGCAGCACAGGGGTCTCGAACTATGGCTACACCTTC
cdr3_aa: CASSTGVSNYGYTF

j_call: TRBJ2-1
v_call: TRBV6-4
d_call: TRBD2
clone_size: once
cdr3_nt: TGTGCCAGCAGTGAGGGCGGGGGGGCCATCCATGAGCAGTTCTTC
cdr3_aa: CASSEGGGAIHEQFF

j_call: TRBJ1-4
v_call: TRBV6-1
d_call: TRBD1
clone_size: -
cdr3_nt: TGTGCCAGCAGTGAAGCCGTGAGACAGGGGGGTGAAAAACTGTTTTTT
cdr3_aa: CASSEAVRQGGEKLFF

j_call: TRBJ2-7
v_call: TRBV18
d_call: TRBD2
clone_size: -
cdr3_nt: TGTGCCAGCTCACCCGGGACTACTTTCGAGCAGTACTTC
cdr3_aa: CASSPGTTFEQYF

j_call: TRBJ2-7
v_call: TRBV6-5
d_call: TRBD1
clone_size: -
cdr3_nt: TGTGCCAGCAGTTATGACAGGGCCGAGCAGTACTTC
cdr3_aa: CASSYDRAEQYF

j_call: TRBJ1-1
v_call: TRBV2
d_call: -
clone_size: -
cdr3_nt: TGTGCCAGCAGTAAACAGGGTGTGGTTGTGAACACTGAAGCTTTCTTT
cdr3_aa: CASSKQGVVVNTEAFF

j_call: TRBJ2-5
v_call: TRBV10-3
d_call: -
clone_size: -
cdr3_nt: TGTGCCATCAGTGACAGACAAAACCGGACCCAGTACTTC
cdr3_aa: CAISDRQNRTQYF

j_call: TRBJ2-7
v_call: TRBV10-3
d_call: TRBD2
clone_size: -
cdr3_nt: TGTGCCACCCTAGCTGGACTAGCGGCAACCTACGAGCAGTACTTC
cdr3_aa: CATLAGLAATYEQYF

j_call: TRBJ1-1
v_call: TRBV6-1
d_call: -
clone_size: -
cdr3_nt: TGTGCCAGCAGTCCGATACAGGGCGCAGCTTTCTTT
cdr3_aa: CASSPIQGAAFF

j_call: TRBJ2-5
v_call: TRBV11-1
d_call: -
clone_size: -
cdr3_nt: TGTGCCAGCAGCTCGAGCCAAGAGACCCAGTACTTC
cdr3_aa: CASSSSQETQYF

j_call: TRBJ1-2
v_call: TRBV6-5
d_call: -
clone_size: -
cdr3_nt: TGTGCCAGCAGTCGGCAGGGGAAAGGTGGCTACACCTTC
cdr3_aa: CASSRQGKGGYTF

j_call: TRBJ2-2
v_call: TRBV2
d_call: TRBD1
clone_size: -
cdr3_nt: TGTGCCAGCAGTCAGGACAGGGGACACACCGGGGAGCTGTTTTTT
cdr3_aa: CASSQDRGHTGELFF

j_call: TRBJ1-1
v_call: TRBV6-5
d_call: -
clone_size: -
cdr3_nt: TGTGCCAGCAGGCACCGACTAGGGACTGAAGCTTTCTTT
cdr3_aa: CASRHRLGTEAFF

j_call: TRBJ2-3
v_call: TRBV7-2
d_call: -
clone_size: -
cdr3_nt: TGTGCCAGCAGCTTAAAGGTAGCCTTTGGGACAGATACGCAGTATTTT
cdr3_aa: CASSLKVAFGTDTQYF

j_call: TRBJ1-3
v_call: TRBV28
d_call: -
clone_size: -
cdr3_nt: TGTGCCAGCAGTTTGCCAACCGGGGGTGGAAACACCATATATTTT
cdr3_aa: CASSLPTGGGNTIYF

j_call: TRBJ2-7
v_call: TRBV10-2
d_call: TRBD1
clone_size: -
cdr3_nt: TGCGCCAGCAGTTCGGGACAGGGCTACGAGCAGTACTTC
cdr3_aa: CASSSGQGYEQYF

j_call: TRBJ2-5
v_call: TRBV2
d_call: -
clone_size: few
cdr3_nt: TGTGCCATAACCCAGGGGACGGAGACCCAGTACTTC
cdr3_aa: CAITQGTETQYF

j_call: TRBJ2-1
v_call: TRBV6-1
d_call: TRBD2
clone_size: -
cdr3_nt: TGTGCCAGCAGCGGGGGGGGCAACAATGAGCAGTTCTTC
cdr3_aa: CASSGGGNNEQFF

j_call: TRBJ1-3
v_call: TRBV27
d_call: -
clone_size: -
cdr3_nt: TGTGCCAGCGGAACCGCAGGGGTCTCTGGAAACACCATATATTTT
cdr3_aa: CASGTAGVSGNTIYF

j_call: TRBJ2-5
v_call: TRBV7-9
d_call: -
clone_size: -
cdr3_nt: TGTGCCAGCAGCTTTGTTTCTAGCGTAGGGTCGTTGGAGACCCAGTACTTC
cdr3_aa: CASSFVSSVGSLETQYF

j_call: TRBJ2-7
v_call: TRBV19
d_call: TRBD2
clone_size: -
cdr3_nt: TGTGCCAGTAGTGCCGCTAGCGGGAATCCCCCCTACGAGCAGTACTTC
cdr3_aa: CASSAASGNPPYEQYF

j_call: TRBJ2-4
v_call: TRBV29-1
d_call: -
clone_size: -
cdr3_nt: TGCAGCGTTGTAACGGGGTTGAGAAACATTCAGTACTTC
cdr3_aa: CSVVTGLRNIQYF

j_call: TRBJ2-2
v_call: TRBV29-1
d_call: -
clone_size: -
cdr3_nt: TGCAGCGTCCAAAGAGGGGGTATAGGTAACACCGGGGAGCTGTTTTTT
cdr3_aa: CSVQRGGIGNTGELFF

j_call: TRBJ1-1
v_call: TRBV5-1
d_call: TRBD1
clone_size: -
cdr3_nt: TGCGCCAGCAGCTTGGGTGGGGACAGACCTGAAGCTTTCTTT
cdr3_aa: CASSLGGDRPEAFF

j_call: TRBJ2-2
v_call: TRBV30
d_call: -
clone_size: -
cdr3_nt: TGTGCCTGGAGTACGAGGCCCGGGGAGCTGTTTTTT
cdr3_aa: CAWSTRPGELFF

j_call: TRBJ1-6
v_call: TRBV30
d_call: TRBD1
clone_size: -
cdr3_nt: TGTGCCTGGAACGGACAGGGCTCCTATAATTCACCCCTCCACTTT
cdr3_aa: CAWNGQGSYNSPLHF

j_call: TRBJ2-3
v_call: TRBV29-1
d_call: -
clone_size: -
cdr3_nt: TGCAGCGTTGACGAAGCGGGAGATACGCAGTATTTT
cdr3_aa: CSVDEAGDTQYF

j_call: TRBJ2-1
v_call: TRBV5-1
d_call: TRBD2
clone_size: -
cdr3_nt: TGCGCCAGCAGCTTGGGAGGTCTAGCGGGAGTTGAGCAGTTCTTC
cdr3_aa: CASSLGGLAGVEQFF

j_call: TRBJ2-2
v_call: TRBV15
d_call: TRBD1
clone_size: -
cdr3_nt: TGTGCCACCAGCAGAGACAGGGGGTACTTAGGGGAGCTGTTTTTT
cdr3_aa: CATSRDRGYLGELFF

j_call: TRBJ2-7
v_call: TRBV7-3
d_call: TRBD1
clone_size: -
cdr3_nt: TGTGCCAGCAGCTCCGGGACAGGGGGCTACGAGCAGTACTTC
cdr3_aa: CASSSGTGGYEQYF

j_call: TRBJ1-1
v_call: TRBV18
d_call: -
clone_size: -
cdr3_nt: TGTGCCAGCTCACCACGCAACTGGAACACTGAAGCTTTCTTT
cdr3_aa: CASSPRNWNTEAFF

j_call: TRBJ1-1
v_call: TRBV5-1
d_call: -
clone_size: -
cdr3_nt: TGCGCCAGCAGCTTCTCAGTGAACACTGAAGCTTTCTTT
cdr3_aa: CASSFSVNTEAFF

j_call: TRBJ2-7
v_call: TRBV18
d_call: TRBD2
clone_size: -
cdr3_nt: TGTGCCAGCTCACGCTCACTAGCGGAAGAGCAGTACTTC
cdr3_aa: CASSRSLAEEQYF

j_call: TRBJ1-1
v_call: TRBV20-1
d_call: -
clone_size: -
cdr3_nt: TGCAGTGCTGTGTACAGGGCGACGGCTTTCTTT
cdr3_aa: CSAVYRATAFF

j_call: TRBJ1-2
v_call: TRBV29-1
d_call: -
clone_size: -
cdr3_nt: TGCAGCGTTGCGGGTATCAATAACTATGGCTACACCTTC
cdr3_aa: CSVAGINNYGYTF

j_call: TRBJ2-7
v_call: TRBV5-1
d_call: TRBD1
clone_size: -
cdr3_nt: TGCGCCAGCAGCAAGCAGGGGGCTGACTACGAGCAGTACTTC
cdr3_aa: CASSKQGADYEQYF

j_call: TRBJ2-3
v_call: TRBV5-1
d_call: -
clone_size: -
cdr3_nt: TGCGCCAGCAGCTTGGCTGGCAGGGGATTAGATACGCAGTATTTT
cdr3_aa: CASSLAGRGLDTQYF

j_call: TRBJ2-2
v_call: TRBV10-1
d_call: -
clone_size: -
cdr3_nt: TGCGCCAGCAGGTCACTAGCTCACGGGGAGCTGTTTTTT
cdr3_aa: CASRSLAHGELFF

j_call: TRBJ1-1
v_call: TRBV5-1
d_call: TRBD1
clone_size: -
cdr3_nt: TGCGCCAGCAGCTTGTGGGGACAGGACACTGAAGCTTTCTTT
cdr3_aa: CASSLWGQDTEAFF

j_call: TRBJ1-3
v_call: TRBV5-4
d_call: -
clone_size: -
cdr3_nt: TGTGCCAGCAGCTTTTCTCAGGGGATAGACACCATATATTTT
cdr3_aa: CASSFSQGIDTIYF

j_call: TRBJ2-1
v_call: TRBV6-5
d_call: -
clone_size: once
cdr3_nt: TGTGCCAGCAGTTACGTCGGGTCGGAGCAGTTCTTC
cdr3_aa: CASSYVGSEQFF

j_call: TRBJ2-1
v_call: TRBV5-1
d_call: -
clone_size: -
cdr3_nt: TGCGCCAGCAGCTTTCAGGGCAATGAGCAGTTCTTC
cdr3_aa: CASSFQGNEQFF

j_call: TRBJ1-4
v_call: TRBV6-5
d_call: -
clone_size: -
cdr3_nt: TGTGCCAGCAGTATCCGGAGGAGGGTTGAAAAACTGTTTTTT
cdr3_aa: CASSIRRRVEKLFF

j_call: TRBJ2-2
v_call: TRBV15
d_call: TRBD1
clone_size: -
cdr3_nt: TGTGCCACCAGCAGAGGGAGGCAGGGGGCTAACGGGGAGCTGTTTTTT
cdr3_aa: CATSRGRQGANGELFF

j_call: TRBJ2-3
v_call: TRBV6-5
d_call: -
clone_size: once
cdr3_nt: TGTGCCAGCAGGAGGGGCACAGATACGCAGTATTTT
cdr3_aa: CASRRGTDTQYF

j_call: TRBJ1-2
v_call: TRBV29-1
d_call: TRBD1
clone_size: -
cdr3_nt: TGCAGCGTTCCCGGGACAGGTCCCTCTAACTATGGCTACACCTTC
cdr3_aa: CSVPGTGPSNYGYTF

j_call: TRBJ1-4
v_call: TRBV4-1
d_call: TRBD1
clone_size: -
cdr3_nt: TGCGCCAGCAGCCAACCCTACAGGGGAACTAATGAAAAACTGTTTTTT
cdr3_aa: CASSQPYRGTNEKLFF

j_call: TRBJ2-7
v_call: TRBV2
d_call: TRBD1
clone_size: -
cdr3_nt: TGTGCCAGCAAGAGGACAGGGCTCTACGAGCAGTACTTC
cdr3_aa: CASKRTGLYEQYF

j_call: TRBJ2-7
v_call: TRBV5-5
d_call: TRBD2
clone_size: -
cdr3_nt: TGTGCCAGCAGCTTGCTTGGGGGACTAGCAGACGAGCAGTACTTC
cdr3_aa: CASSLLGGLADEQYF

j_call: TRBJ1-2
v_call: TRBV19
d_call: -
clone_size: -
cdr3_nt: TGTGCCAGTAGTATCAGGGATGGATATGGCTACACCTTC
cdr3_aa: CASSIRDGYGYTF

j_call: TRBJ1-5
v_call: TRBV6-5
d_call: TRBD1
clone_size: -
cdr3_nt: TGTGCCAGCAGGCAGGAGGACAGGGAGGAACATTTT
cdr3_aa: CASRQEDREEHF

j_call: TRBJ2-5
v_call: TRBV5-1
d_call: TRBD2
clone_size: -
cdr3_nt: TGCGCCAGCAGCTTACTAGCGAGGTCTGAAGAGACCCAGTACTTC
cdr3_aa: CASSLLARSEETQYF

j_call: TRBJ2-7
v_call: TRBV5-4
d_call: -
clone_size: -
cdr3_nt: TGTGCCAGCAGCCTAAGTGGCGAGCAGTACTTC
cdr3_aa: CASSLSGEQYF